This note documents a single TCR beta chain sequence. This specimen comes from a study of CD8 T cells in Susac syndrome. The authors carried out high-throughput sequencing of TCR beta. They applied it to CD8+ and CD4+ T cells obtained from blood. The authors negatively isolated CD8+ and CD4+ T cells and FACS-enriched TEMRA cells. Germline V lookup: CDR1 KGHDR, CDR2 SFDVKD. V was pared by 4 bases and J by 5 bases, with 10 bases of the junction left unmatched. This CDR3 has 16 residues. RNA amounts of 0.5 to 1 ug underwent reverse transcription with random hexamers. An immunoSEQ multiplex PCR generated amplified TCR beta CDR3 products spanning 54 Vbeta and 13 Jbeta. TCRdb reprocessed the immunoSEQ multiplex PCR reads with MiXCR, giving one entry per CDR3 protein. The table shows over 150,000 distinct CDR3 sequences, with roughly 92% occurring only once.

The TCR sequence derives from a human donor with multiple sclerosis. V usage is TRBV24-1 and J usage is TRBJ2-3, with 8 positions matching TRBD1. The sample consisted of CD4+ T cells from PBMCs. The CDR3 sequence: CATSERGQGQRDTQYF. CDR3 DNA sequence: TGTGCCACCAGTGAGCGTGGACAGGGCCAACGAGATACGCAGTATTTT.